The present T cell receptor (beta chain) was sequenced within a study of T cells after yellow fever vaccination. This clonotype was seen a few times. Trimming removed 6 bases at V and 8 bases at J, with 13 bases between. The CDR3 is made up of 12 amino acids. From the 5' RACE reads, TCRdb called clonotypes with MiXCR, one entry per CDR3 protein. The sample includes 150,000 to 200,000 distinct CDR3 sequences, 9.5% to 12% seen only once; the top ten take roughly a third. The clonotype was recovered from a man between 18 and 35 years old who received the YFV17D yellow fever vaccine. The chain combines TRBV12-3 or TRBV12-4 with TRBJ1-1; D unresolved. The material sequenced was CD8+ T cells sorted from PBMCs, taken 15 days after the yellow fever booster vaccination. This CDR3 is CASRFPAIEAFF. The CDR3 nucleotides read TGTGCCAGCAGGTTCCCCGCAATAGAAGCTTTCTTT.